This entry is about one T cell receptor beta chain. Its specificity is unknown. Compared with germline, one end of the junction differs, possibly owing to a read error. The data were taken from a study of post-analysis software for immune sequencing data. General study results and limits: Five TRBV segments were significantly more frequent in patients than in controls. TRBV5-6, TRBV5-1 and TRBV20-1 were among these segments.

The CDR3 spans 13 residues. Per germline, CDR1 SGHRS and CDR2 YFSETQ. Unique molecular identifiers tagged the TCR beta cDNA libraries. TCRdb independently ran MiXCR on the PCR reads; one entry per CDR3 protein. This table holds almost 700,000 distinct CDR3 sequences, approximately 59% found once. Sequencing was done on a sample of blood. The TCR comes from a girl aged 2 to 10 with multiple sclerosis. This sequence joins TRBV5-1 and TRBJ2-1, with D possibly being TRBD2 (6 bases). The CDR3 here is CASMGQGAGEQFF. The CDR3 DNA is TGCGCAAGCATGGGCCAGGGAGCGGGTGAGCAGTTCTTC.